This T cell receptor beta chain came from a study of immune characterization of retroperitoneal liposarcoma. This clonotype has a handful of counts. This CDR3 has 15 residues. Germline V lookup: CDR1 MNHNS, CDR2 SASEGT. Trimming cost V 4 bases and J 0 bases, with 10 bases left between them. TCRdb ran MiXCR on the PCR reads and lists one entry per CDR3 protein. The sample has 2,700 or so distinct CDR3 sequences, around 50% seen once; the top ten hold approximately 49%. The TCR was taken from a male donor with retroperitoneal liposarcoma. The sample comprised tumor tissue. The chain joins TRBV6-1 to TRBJ2-1; D remains ambiguous. CDR3 bases: TGTGCCAGCAGTGGAGGACGGATCTCCTACAATGAGCAGTTCTTC. Protein sequence: CASSGGRISYNEQFF.